This T cell receptor beta chain was sequenced during a study of vaccination effects on CD4 cells after COVID-19. Sequencing followed a ViraFEST assay step that expanded antigen-specific CD4+ T cells with viral peptide pools. Once cultured for nine to ten days, the cells underwent separation to obtain CD4+ T cells. Worth noting for this clone: The antigen is undetermined.

Here immunoSEQ multiplex PCR was the method, and the copy in TCRdb shows in-frame clones only, minus some. Of fewer than 65,000 clones listed, roughly 76% are singletons. The source is a human donor who received a COVID-19 vaccine. Source: CD4+ T cells from PBMCs cultured with HCoV-229E spike peptides, taken before COVID-19 vaccination.

The CDR3 bases are TGTGCCAGCAGTTACAGGGGTACCACAGATACGCAGTATTTT. Amino acids: CASSYRGTTDTQYF. The chain couples TRBV6-5 to TRBJ2-3; maybe TRBD1 (5 bases). V was pared by 2 bases and J by 2 bases, with 8 bases between. The CDR3 sequence is 14 residues long. Germline V gives CDR1 MNHEY, CDR2 SVGAGI.